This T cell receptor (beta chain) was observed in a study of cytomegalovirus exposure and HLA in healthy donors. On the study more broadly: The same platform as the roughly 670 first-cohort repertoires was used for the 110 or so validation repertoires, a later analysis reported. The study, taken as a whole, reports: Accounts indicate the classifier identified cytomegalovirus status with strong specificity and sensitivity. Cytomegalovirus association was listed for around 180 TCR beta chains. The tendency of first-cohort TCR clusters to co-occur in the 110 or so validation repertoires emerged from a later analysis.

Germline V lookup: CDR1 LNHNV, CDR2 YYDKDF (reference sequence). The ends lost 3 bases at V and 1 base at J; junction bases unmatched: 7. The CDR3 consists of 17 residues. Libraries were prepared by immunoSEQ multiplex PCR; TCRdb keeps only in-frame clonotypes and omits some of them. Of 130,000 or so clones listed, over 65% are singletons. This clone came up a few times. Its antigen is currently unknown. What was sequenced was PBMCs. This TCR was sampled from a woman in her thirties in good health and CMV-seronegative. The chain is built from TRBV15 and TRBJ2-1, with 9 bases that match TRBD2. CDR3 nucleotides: TGTGCCACCAGCAGCCTCGGGCTAGCGGGATCCTACAATGAGCAGTTCTTC. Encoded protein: CATSSLGLAGSYNEQFF.